This T cell receptor beta chain was sequenced for a study of Graves' ophthalmopathy and Graves' hyperthyroidism. Study-level findings and limits: The study's model predicted ophthalmopathy progression at around 70% sensitivity and about 72% specificity.

This clonotype was detected ten times or more. As yet, its antigen is unknown. CDR3 regions of TCR beta were amplified from RNA transcripts. The first-round RT-PCR employed HTBI primers together with the Qiagen OneStep RT-PCR kit. A multiplex PCR was then performed as the second round. Each CDR3 protein is one row after TCRdb ran MiXCR on the multiplex PCR reads. The sample records hundreds of thousands of distinct CDR3 sequences, about 41% being singletons. Sequencing was done on a sample of peripheral blood. The sequence was obtained from an adult man with Graves' ophthalmopathy.

CDR3 protein: CATSDTVTYEQYF. The CDR3 DNA reads as TGTGCCACCAGCGATACGGTGACCTACGAGCAGTACTTC. The chain employs TRBV15 and TRBJ2-7; D unresolved. Trimming shortened V by 5 bases and J by 2 bases, and 10 bases separated the two germline ends. Germline-derived CDR1 and CDR2 are LNHNV and YYDKDF (reference sequence). This CDR3 has 13 amino acids.